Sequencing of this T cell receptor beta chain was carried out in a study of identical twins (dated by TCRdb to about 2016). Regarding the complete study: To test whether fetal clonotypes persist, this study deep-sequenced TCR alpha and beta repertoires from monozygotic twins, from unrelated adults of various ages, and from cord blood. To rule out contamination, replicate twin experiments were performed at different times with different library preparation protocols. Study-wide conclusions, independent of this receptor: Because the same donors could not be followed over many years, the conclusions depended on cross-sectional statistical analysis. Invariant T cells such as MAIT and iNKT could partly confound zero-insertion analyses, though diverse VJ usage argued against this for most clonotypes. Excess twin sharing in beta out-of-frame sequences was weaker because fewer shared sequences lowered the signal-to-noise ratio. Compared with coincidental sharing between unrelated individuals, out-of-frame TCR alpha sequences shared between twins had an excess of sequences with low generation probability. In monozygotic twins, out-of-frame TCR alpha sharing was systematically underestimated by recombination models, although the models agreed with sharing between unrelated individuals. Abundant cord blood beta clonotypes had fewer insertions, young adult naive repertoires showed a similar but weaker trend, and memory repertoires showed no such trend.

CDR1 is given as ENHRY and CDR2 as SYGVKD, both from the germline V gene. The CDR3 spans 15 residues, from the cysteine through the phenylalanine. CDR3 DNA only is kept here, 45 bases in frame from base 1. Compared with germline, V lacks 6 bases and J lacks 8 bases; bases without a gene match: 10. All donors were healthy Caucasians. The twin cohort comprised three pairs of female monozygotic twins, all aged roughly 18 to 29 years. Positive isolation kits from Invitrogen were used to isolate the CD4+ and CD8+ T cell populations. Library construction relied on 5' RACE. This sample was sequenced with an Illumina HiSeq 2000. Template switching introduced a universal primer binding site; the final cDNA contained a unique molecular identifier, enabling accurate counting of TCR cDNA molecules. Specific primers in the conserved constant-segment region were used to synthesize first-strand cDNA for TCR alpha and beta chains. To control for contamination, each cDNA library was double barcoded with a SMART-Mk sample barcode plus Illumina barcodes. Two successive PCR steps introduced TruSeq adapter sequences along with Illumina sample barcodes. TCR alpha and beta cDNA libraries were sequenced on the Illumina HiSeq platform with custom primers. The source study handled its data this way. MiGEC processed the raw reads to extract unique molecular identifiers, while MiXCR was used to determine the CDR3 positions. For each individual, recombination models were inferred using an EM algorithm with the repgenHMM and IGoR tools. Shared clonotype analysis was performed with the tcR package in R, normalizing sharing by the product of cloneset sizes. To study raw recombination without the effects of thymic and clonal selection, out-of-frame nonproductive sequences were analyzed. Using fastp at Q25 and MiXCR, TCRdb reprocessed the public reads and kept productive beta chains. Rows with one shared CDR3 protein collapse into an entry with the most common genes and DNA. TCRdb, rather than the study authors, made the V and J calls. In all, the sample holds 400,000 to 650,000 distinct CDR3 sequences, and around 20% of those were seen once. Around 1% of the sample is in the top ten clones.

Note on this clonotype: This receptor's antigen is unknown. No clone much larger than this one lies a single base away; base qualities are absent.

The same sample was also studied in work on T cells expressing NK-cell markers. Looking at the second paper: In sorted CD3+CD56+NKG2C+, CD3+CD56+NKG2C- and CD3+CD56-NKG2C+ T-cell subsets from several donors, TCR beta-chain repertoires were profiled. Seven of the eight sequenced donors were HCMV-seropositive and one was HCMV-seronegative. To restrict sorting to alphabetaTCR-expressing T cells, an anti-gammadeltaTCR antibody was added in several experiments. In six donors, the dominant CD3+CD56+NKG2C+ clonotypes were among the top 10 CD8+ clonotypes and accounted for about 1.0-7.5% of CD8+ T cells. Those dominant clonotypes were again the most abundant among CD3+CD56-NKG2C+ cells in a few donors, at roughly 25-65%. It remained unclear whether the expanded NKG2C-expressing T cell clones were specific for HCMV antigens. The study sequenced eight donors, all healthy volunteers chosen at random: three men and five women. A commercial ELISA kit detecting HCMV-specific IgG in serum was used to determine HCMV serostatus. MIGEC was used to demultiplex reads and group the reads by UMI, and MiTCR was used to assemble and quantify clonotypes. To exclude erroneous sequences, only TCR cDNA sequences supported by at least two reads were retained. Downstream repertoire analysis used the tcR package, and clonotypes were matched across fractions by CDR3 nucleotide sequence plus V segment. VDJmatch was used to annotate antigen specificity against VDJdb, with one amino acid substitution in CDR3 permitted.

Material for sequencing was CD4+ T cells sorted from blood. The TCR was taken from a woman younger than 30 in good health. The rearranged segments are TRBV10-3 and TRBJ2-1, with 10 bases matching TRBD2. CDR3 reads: CAIRTAGGPLDEQFF. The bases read TGTGCCATCAGAACAGCGGGAGGGCCTTTGGATGAGCAGTTCTTC.